This entry features one TCR beta chain sequence. Per the original data handling: Amplified reference gene primers provided the basis for estimating nucleated cell counts. Sequencing was performed with immunoSEQ multiplex PCR; in TCRdb, only in-frame clones are kept and a portion is missing. V and J calls and clone size are given by that table; D and trimming were obtained from the DNA. The profile covers 400,000 or so clones, with 70% to 90% appearing a single time and approximately 1.5% taken by the ten largest. The CDR3 is 11 residues long. From germline, CDR1 is LGHNT and CDR2 FRNRAP. V gave up 5 bases and J gave up 2 bases, with 3 bases separating them. Seattle patients were enrolled during active infection and followed longitudinally. This sample was included in a study of blood T cell repertoires in COVID-19. The overall study: Acute and convalescent COVID-19 samples came from the United States, Italy and Spain. T cells, B-cell-depleted T cells, or PBMCs provided the cDNA or gDNA that served as material.

Material: peripheral blood. The chain links TRBV12-5 to TRBJ2-5, with D hard to call. This receptor was obtained from a woman between 40 and 55 years old with COVID-19, enrolled during active disease. In DNA, the CDR3 is TGTGCTAGTGGTCAACAAGAGACCCAGTACTTC. Its protein product is CASGQQETQYF.